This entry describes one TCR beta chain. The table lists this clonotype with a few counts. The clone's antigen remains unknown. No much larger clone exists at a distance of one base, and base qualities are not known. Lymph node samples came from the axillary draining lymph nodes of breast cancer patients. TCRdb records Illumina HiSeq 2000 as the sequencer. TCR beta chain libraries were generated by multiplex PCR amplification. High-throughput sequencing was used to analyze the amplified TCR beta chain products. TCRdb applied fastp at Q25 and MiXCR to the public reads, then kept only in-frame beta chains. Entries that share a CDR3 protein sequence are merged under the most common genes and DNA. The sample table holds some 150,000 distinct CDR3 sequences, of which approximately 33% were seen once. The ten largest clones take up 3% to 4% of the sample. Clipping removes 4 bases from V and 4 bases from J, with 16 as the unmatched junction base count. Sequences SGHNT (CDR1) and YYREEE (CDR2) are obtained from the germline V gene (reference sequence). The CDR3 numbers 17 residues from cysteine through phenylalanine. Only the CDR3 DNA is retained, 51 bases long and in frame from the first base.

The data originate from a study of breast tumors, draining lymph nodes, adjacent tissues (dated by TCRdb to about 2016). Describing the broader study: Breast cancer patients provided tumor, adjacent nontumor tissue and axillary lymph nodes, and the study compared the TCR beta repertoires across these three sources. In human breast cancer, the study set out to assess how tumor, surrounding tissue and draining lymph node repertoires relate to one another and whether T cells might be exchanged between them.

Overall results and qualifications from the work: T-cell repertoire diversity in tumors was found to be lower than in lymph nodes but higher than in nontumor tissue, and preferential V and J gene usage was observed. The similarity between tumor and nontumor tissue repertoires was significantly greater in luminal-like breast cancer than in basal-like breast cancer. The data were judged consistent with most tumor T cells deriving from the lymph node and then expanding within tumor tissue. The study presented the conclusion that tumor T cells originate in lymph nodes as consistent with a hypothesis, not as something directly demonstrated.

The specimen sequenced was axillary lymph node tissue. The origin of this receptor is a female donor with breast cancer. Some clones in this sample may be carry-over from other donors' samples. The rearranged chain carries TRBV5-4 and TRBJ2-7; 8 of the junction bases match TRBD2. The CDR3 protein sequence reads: CASSLTGPAGVSYEQYF. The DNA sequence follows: TGTGCCAGCAGCCTGACGGGACCAGCGGGGGTGTCATACGAGCAGTACTTC.